A single sample gave rise to the 15 T cell receptor beta chains below, sequenced in a study of blood T cell repertoires in COVID-19. Profiled with immunoSEQ multiplex PCR; TCRdb holds only in-frame clones, not every one. Of about 170,000 clones in the sample, more than 70% are singletons; the top ten hold 3.6%. Sequences were obtained from PBMCs or T cells enriched from blood (not recorded which). The receptors were sampled from a woman in her 50s in a cohort exposed to, infected with or recovered from COVID-19 (not recorded which).

V usage is TRBV6-5 and J usage is TRBJ1-1; a possible D gene is TRBD1 (6 bases). The germline CDR1 and CDR2 sequences are MNHEY and SVGAGI. The germline V and J ends were trimmed by 9 bases and 3 bases, with 14 bases remaining between them. This CDR3 is built from 13 residues. CDR3 in amino acids: CASLSTGHTEAFF. As DNA, the CDR3 is TGTGCCAGTCTCTCAACAGGGCACACTGAAGCTTTCTTT.

This sequence joins TRBV10-3 and TRBJ1-2, with TRBD1 identical over 9 bases. This CDR3 comprises 16 residues. Per the germline V gene, CDR1 is ENHRY and CDR2 is SYGVKD. Losses at the gene ends were 0 bases for V and 5 bases for J; bases not matched to a gene: 7. The CDR3 is CAISESLAGTGYGYTF. CDR3 coding DNA: TGTGCCATCAGTGAGTCTTTAGCCGGGACAGGGTATGGCTACACCTTC.

The V gene is TRBV19, the J gene TRBJ1-1; 10 nucleotides agree with TRBD1. Germline trimming cut 8 bases from V and 5 bases from J; bases unmatched to any gene: 11. Germline loops: CDR1 LNHDA, CDR2 SQIVND (reference sequence). The CDR3 is 15 residues long. CDR3 residues: CASLPGQGIRTEAFF. The CDR3 DNA follows: TGTGCCAGTCTCCCGGGACAGGGGATAAGGACTGAAGCTTTCTTT.

The CDR3 is CASSERGLPYNEQFF. CDR3 nucleotide sequence: TGTGCCAGCAGTGAAAGGGGACTGCCCTACAATGAGCAGTTCTTC. The chain joins TRBV2 to TRBJ2-1; a possible D gene is TRBD2 (6 bases). Germline CDR1 SNHLY, CDR2 FYNNEI. The CDR3 is made up of 15 amino acids. V dropped 2 bases and J dropped 2 bases, with 10 bases sitting between them.

V is TRBV7-9 and J is TRBJ2-5, with D hard to call. V was shortened by 5 bases and J by 0 bases, with 10 bases between the two germline ends. CDR1 is SEHNR and CDR2 is FQNEAQ in the germline V gene (reference sequence). The CDR3 covers 14 residues. CDR3 nucleotides: TGTGCCAGCAGCCCTCCCGGTAACCAAGAGACCCAGTACTTC. Translated: CASSPPGNQETQYF. The full variable domain, its missing parts supplied by reference TRBV7-9 and TRBJ2-5, is DTGVSQNPRHKITKRGQNVTFRCDPISEHNRLYWYRQTLGQGPEFLTYFQNEAQLEKSRLLSDRFSAERPKGSFSTLEIQRTEQGDSAMYLCASSPPGNQETQYFGPGTRLLVL.

This rearrangement joins TRBV28 to TRBJ2-3; maybe TRBD2 (6 bases). The V gene lost 3 bases and the J gene lost 3 bases, with 25 bases spanning the gap. This CDR3 is 19 amino acids long. Germline V CDR1 and CDR2: MDHEN, SYDVKM. The CDR3 sequence: CASSFWASKNPGVTDTQYF. As DNA, the CDR3 is TGTGCCAGCAGTTTTTGGGCTAGTAAAAACCCGGGGGTAACAGATACGCAGTATTTT.

The V and J genes are TRBV19 and TRBJ1-3, with D possibly being TRBD1 (6 bases). V lost 6 bases, J lost 4 bases, and 13 bases lay in between. The CDR3 covers 14 residues. Germline V lookup: CDR1 LNHDA, CDR2 SQIVND (reference sequence). The CDR3 reads CASRLQGPGNTIYF. CDR3 in DNA: TGTGCCAGTAGGCTACAGGGCCCGGGAAACACCATATATTTT.

This clone was detected ten times or more. J is TRBJ1-1 and V is TRBV5-1; TRBD1 aligns across 9 bases. The CDR3 is made up of 17 amino acids. V lost 7 bases, J lost 1 base, and 14 bases stayed unmatched. Germline V gives CDR1 SGHRS, CDR2 YFSETQ. The CDR3 nucleotides read TGCGCCAGCGGCCTCACCGGGACAGGGCAGGGGAACACTGAAGCTTTCTTT. Translating it yields CASGLTGTGQGNTEAFF.

This chain connects TRBV19 to TRBJ1-6; TRBD1 matches 9 bases. Germline values: CDR1 LNHDA, CDR2 SQIVND (reference sequence). The CDR3 loop spans 16 amino acids. The V and J ends lost 7 bases and 6 bases, in that order; junction bases with no gene match: 10. CDR3 sequence: CASTRLGQGGNSPLHF. The CDR3 DNA reads TGTGCCAGTACCCGTTTGGGACAGGGAGGTAATTCACCCCTCCACTTT.

This clone was observed a handful of times. The chain links TRBV9 to TRBJ2-3; perhaps TRBD2 as D (5 bases). Trimming took 2 bases from V and 6 from J, leaving 13 bases between them. Germline V CDR1 and CDR2: SGDLS, YYNGEE. The CDR3 consists of 14 residues. The CDR3 loop is CASSVSGSQDTQYF. The CDR3 DNA follows: TGTGCCAGCAGCGTGAGCGGCTCCCAGGATACGCAGTATTTT.

The V call is TRBV30, the J call TRBJ1-6, with D possibly TRBD1 on 6 matching bases. Germline V lookup: CDR1 GTSNPN, CDR2 SVGIG (reference sequence). The CDR3 runs 14 residues. The V gene lost 5 bases and the J gene lost 7 bases, with 15 bases spanning the gap. CDR3 coding DNA: TGTGCCTGGGCCCCGGGACACCTAAATTCACCCCTCCACTTT. It specifies CAWAPGHLNSPLHF.

The rearrangement links TRBV11-2 to TRBJ1-4; tentatively, D is TRBD1 (6 bases). Germline CDR1 and CDR2: SGHAT and FQNNGV. V lost 2 bases and J lost 12, with 22 bases in between. The CDR3 sequence is 16 residues long. The CDR3 spells CASSLTQGPGLGELFF. The CDR3 DNA sequence: TGTGCCAGCAGCTTAACCCAGGGGCCCGGTTTGGGGGAACTGTTTTTT. Together with reference TRBV11-2 and TRBJ1-4, the CDR3 gives the full variable domain: EAGVAQSPRYKIIEKRQSVAFWCNPISGHATLYWYQQILGQGPKLLIQFQNNGVVDDSQLPKDRFSAERLKGVDSTLKIQPAKLEDSAVYLCASSLTQGPGLGELFFGSGTQLSVL.

This chain links TRBV28 with TRBJ2-1; D may be TRBD2 (6 bases). The CDR3 runs to 14 residues. Germline V gene data show CDR1 as MDHEN and CDR2 as SYDVKM. The ends were cut back, 7 bases at V and 9 bases at J, with 19 bases in the middle. The CDR3 loop is CASITRAGRREQFF. The CDR3 nucleotides are TGTGCCAGCATCACGAGGGCAGGGAGGCGTGAGCAGTTCTTC.

V and J are TRBV3-1 (or the pseudogene TRBV3-2) and TRBJ1-6; D perhaps matches TRBD1 (5 bases). Per the germline V gene, CDR1 is LGHDT and CDR2 is YNNKEL (reference sequence). Trimming shortened V by 4 bases and J by 6 bases, and 10 bases separated the two germline ends. There are 14 residues in the CDR3. CDR3 residues: CASSLFGGNSPLHF. CDR3 nucleotide sequence: TGTGCCAGCAGCCTCTTCGGGGGTAATTCACCCCTCCACTTT.

The chain employs TRBV21-1 and TRBJ2-1; the table assigns TRBD2, which was not confirmed against the DNA. TRBV21-1 is designated a pseudogene. The length of the CDR3 is 16 residues. The CDR3 loop is CASSARTSGSYNEQFF. The CDR3, as DNA: TGTGCCAGCAGCGCCCGGACTAGCGGGAGCTACAATGAGCAGTTCTTC.